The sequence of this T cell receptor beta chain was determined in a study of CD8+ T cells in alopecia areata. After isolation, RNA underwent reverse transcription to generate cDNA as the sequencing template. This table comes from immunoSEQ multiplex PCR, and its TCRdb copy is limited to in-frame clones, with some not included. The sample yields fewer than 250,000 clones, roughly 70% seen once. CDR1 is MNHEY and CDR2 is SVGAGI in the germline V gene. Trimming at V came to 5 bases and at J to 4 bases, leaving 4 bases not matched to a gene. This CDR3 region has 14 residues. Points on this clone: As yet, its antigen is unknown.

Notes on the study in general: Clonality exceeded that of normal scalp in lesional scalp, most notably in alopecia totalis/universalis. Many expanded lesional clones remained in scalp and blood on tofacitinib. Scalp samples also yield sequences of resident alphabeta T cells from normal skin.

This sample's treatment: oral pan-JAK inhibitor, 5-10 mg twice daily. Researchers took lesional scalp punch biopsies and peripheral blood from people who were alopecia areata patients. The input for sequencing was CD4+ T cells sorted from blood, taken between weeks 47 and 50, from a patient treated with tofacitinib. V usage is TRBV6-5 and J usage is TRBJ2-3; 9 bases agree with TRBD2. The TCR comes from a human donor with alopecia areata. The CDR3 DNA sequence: TGTGCCAGCAGTAGCGGGGGGCGACCAGATACGCAGTATTTT. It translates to CASSSGGRPDTQYF.